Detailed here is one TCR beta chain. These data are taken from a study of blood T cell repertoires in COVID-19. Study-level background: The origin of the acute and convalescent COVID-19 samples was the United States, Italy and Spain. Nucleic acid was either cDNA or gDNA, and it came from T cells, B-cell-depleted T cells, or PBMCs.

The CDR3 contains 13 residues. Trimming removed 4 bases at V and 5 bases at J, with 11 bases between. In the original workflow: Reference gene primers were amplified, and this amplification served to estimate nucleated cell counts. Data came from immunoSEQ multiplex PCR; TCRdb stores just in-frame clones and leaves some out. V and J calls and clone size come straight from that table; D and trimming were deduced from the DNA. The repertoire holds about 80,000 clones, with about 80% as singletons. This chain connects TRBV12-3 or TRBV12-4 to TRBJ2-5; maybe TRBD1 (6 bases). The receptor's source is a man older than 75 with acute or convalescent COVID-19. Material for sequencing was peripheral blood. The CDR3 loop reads CASSYRERETQYF. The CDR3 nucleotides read TGTGCCAGCAGTTACAGGGAGAGGGAGACCCAGTACTTC.